This TCR beta chain was retrieved from a study of cytomegalovirus exposure and HLA in healthy donors. Study summary: Earlier results showed roughly 120 million unique TCR beta sequences derived from roughly 180 million T cells.

Unmatched junction bases numbered 7, after V lost 5 bases and J lost 5 bases. Germline V lookup: CDR1 SGHTA, CDR2 FQGTGA. CDR3 length equals 15 residues. Points on this clone: Its antigen is undetermined.

13 Jbeta primers and 60 Vbeta primers were used for the PCR. In the source study's methods: As a later analysis found, there were tens of millions of unique TCR beta chains, of which 8.5 million to 13 million were shared. The data were produced by immunoSEQ multiplex PCR, yet TCRdb's version contains in-frame clones alone and is incomplete. That table is the source of V, J and clone size, and D and trimming were worked out from the DNA. This listing includes 30,000 to 35,000 clones. Points from the study as a whole: Most TCRs appeared rarely, but some public TCRs recurred in many donors. Most of the TCR beta V segments (in an earlier analysis) were productive either about 87% or about 30% of the time.

This TCR came from a woman aged 40 to 50 in good health and CMV-seropositive. V and J are TRBV7-3 and TRBJ2-7; 12 bases line up with TRBD2. What was sequenced was PBMCs. DNA of the CDR3: TGTGCCAGCAGCCCTACGACTAGCGGGAGACACGAGCAGTACTTC. Translated: CASSPTTSGRHEQYF.